This passage covers 28 T cell receptor beta chains from one sample sequenced in a study of cytomegalovirus exposure and HLA in healthy donors. With 60 Vbeta and 13 Jbeta primers, the PCR was carried out. TCRdb's table, derived via immunoSEQ multiplex PCR, lists solely in-frame clones and lacks some. The sample has roughly 240,000 clones; about 85% are singletons. The sequencing input was PBMCs. The receptors were gathered from a girl between 2 and 10 years old in good health and CMV-seronegative.

This chain joins TRBV2 and TRBJ2-7; D may be TRBD2 (5 bases). The V end lost 1 base, the J end lost 1 base, and 8 bases lay between the germline ends. CDR1 is SNHLY, CDR2 FYNNEI, per germline. This CDR3 spans 14 amino acids. CDR3 nucleotides: TGTGCCAGCAGTGAAGGGTGGGAGTCCTACGAGCAGTACTTC. Protein product: CASSEGWESYEQYF.

The chain uses TRBV6-5 and TRBJ2-5; D may be TRBD2 (6 bases). The V end was cut by 1 base, the J end by 6 bases, with 15 bases between. This CDR3 contains 15 residues. CDR1 is MNHEY and CDR2 is SVGAGI in the germline V gene. CDR3 protein: CASSYLSPGLKTQYF. CDR3 bases: TGTGCCAGCAGTTACTTGAGCCCGGGACTCAAGACCCAGTACTTC.

The V gene is TRBV21-1, the J gene TRBJ2-7; the table's TRBD1 call for D was not verified on the DNA. TRBV21-1 is flagged as a pseudogene. This CDR3 region has 13 residues. Written as DNA, the CDR3 is TGTGCCAGTCTTCAGGGGATATGGGACGAGCAGTACTTC. This sequence encodes CASLQGIWDEQYF.

V and J are TRBV13 and TRBJ2-7; D gene unclear. This CDR3 has 12 amino acids. In germline, CDR1 is PRHDT, CDR2 FYEKMQ (reference sequence). V lost 4 bases and J 3 bases, leaving 7 bases between the germline ends. The CDR3 is CASSSKSYEQYF. In DNA form, the CDR3 reads TGTGCCAGCAGCTCAAAGAGCTACGAGCAGTACTTC.

This chain connects TRBV6-5 to TRBJ2-2; 7 bases map to TRBD1. The CDR3 has 14 amino acids. Germline CDR1 and CDR2: MNHEY and SVGAGI. V dropped 2 bases and J dropped 8; count of bases not matched to a gene: 5. The CDR3 coding sequence is TGTGCCAGCAGTTACACAAGGGGGCGGGGGGAGCTGTTTTTT. Protein: CASSYTRGRGELFF.

V is TRBV5-8 and J is TRBJ2-2; TRBD1 aligns across 9 bases. CDR1 is SGHTS and CDR2 is YDEGEE in the germline V gene. The CDR3 runs to 16 residues. The V and J ends lost 5 bases and 4 bases, in that order; junction bases with no gene match: 9. CDR3 bases: TGTGCCAGCAGGCGCAAACAGGGGGCGGGCACCGGGGAGCTGTTTTTT. This translates into CASRRKQGAGTGELFF.

V is TRBV27 and J is TRBJ2-1, with 8 bases lining up with TRBD2. V was clipped by 2 bases and J by 9 bases; unmatched bases: 3. The CDR3 contains 13 residues. Germline lookup yields CDR1 MNHEY and CDR2 SMNVEV (reference sequence). This CDR3 reads CASSLAGGAEQFF. The CDR3 bases are TGTGCCAGCAGTTTAGCGGGAGGTGCTGAGCAGTTCTTC.

V usage is TRBV5-1 and J usage is TRBJ2-7; 9 bases align to TRBD1. This CDR3 has 14 residues. V was pared by 2 bases and J by 6 bases, with 6 bases of the junction left unmatched. Germline V gene lookup returns CDR1 SGHRS and CDR2 YFSETQ. CDR3 residues: CASSLSGTGLEQYF. The CDR3, as DNA: TGCGCCAGCAGCTTATCCGGGACAGGGCTCGAGCAGTACTTC.

The chain links TRBV27 to TRBJ2-7, with 7 bases lining up with TRBD2. This CDR3 has 13 amino acids. Germline CDR1 reads MNHEY; CDR2 reads SMNVEV (reference sequence). V trimming: 6 bases; J trimming: 7 bases; junction bases outside the gene matches: 9. The CDR3 loop is CASSGGSWWEQYF. CDR3 DNA sequence: TGTGCCAGCAGCGGCGGGAGCTGGTGGGAGCAGTACTTC.

This sequence joins TRBV18 and TRBJ1-2; a weak D match, TRBD1 (5 bases). CDR3 size: 15 residues. Trimming left V 3 bases short and J 7 bases short, with 18 bases between. Germline V gene sequence: CDR1 KGHSH, CDR2 LQKENI. In nucleotides, the CDR3 is TGTGCCAGCTCACCGATCGACAGTCTGAGGACTGGCTACACCTTC. It specifies CASSPIDSLRTGYTF.

The chain uses TRBV6-5 and TRBJ2-7, with a possible D match to TRBD1 (6 bases). The length of the CDR3 is 15 residues. Germline loops: CDR1 MNHEY, CDR2 SVGAGI. Trimming left V 4 bases short and J 2 bases short, with 15 bases between. This CDR3 is CASSSNLQGPYEQYF. CDR3 nucleotides: TGTGCCAGCAGTTCCAATCTACAGGGCCCCTACGAGCAGTACTTC.

In this sample, this clone turned up a few times. The CDR3, as DNA: TGTGCCAGCAGCTTAGACAGGGACTTCACCGGGGAGCTGTTTTTT. Translation gives CASSLDRDFTGELFF. This sequence joins TRBV11-2 and TRBJ2-2; D perhaps matches TRBD2 (6 bases). V was cut by 0 bases and J by 4 bases, with 9 bases left in between. This CDR3 region has 15 residues. CDR1 is SGHAT, CDR2 FQNNGV, per germline.

The rearrangement joins TRBV5-1 to TRBJ2-1, with 9 bases aligning to TRBD1. The germline CDR1 and CDR2 sequences are SGHRS and YFSETQ. V trimming: 1 base; J trimming: 8 bases; junction bases outside the gene matches: 7. The CDR3 extends over 15 amino acids. CDR3 loop: CASSLSGQGVDEQFF. CDR3 DNA: TGCGCCAGCAGCTTGTCGGGACAGGGTGTGGATGAGCAGTTCTTC.

The rearrangement uses TRBV9 and TRBJ2-2, with 10 bases identical to TRBD2. The CDR3 covers 16 residues. V was pared by 4 bases and J by 2 bases, with 5 bases of the junction left unmatched. Germline V lookup: CDR1 SGDLS, CDR2 YYNGEE. The CDR3 nucleotides read TGTGCCAGCAGCATAAGGACTAGCGGTAACACCGGGGAGCTGTTTTTT. Translated, it gives CASSIRTSGNTGELFF.

This chain links TRBV7-6 with TRBJ2-2, with TRBD2 as a possible D gene (6 bases). Trimming removed 3 bases from V and 4 bases from J, with 6 bases in between. Germline V lookup: CDR1 SGHVS, CDR2 FNYEAQ. This CDR3 is built from 13 residues. In DNA, the CDR3 is TGTGCCAGCAGCTTCGGGAGCACCGGGGAGCTGTTTTTT. This codes for CASSFGSTGELFF. The full variable domain, its missing parts supplied by reference TRBV7-6 and TRBJ2-2, is GAGVSQSPRYKVTKRGQDVALRCDPISGHVSLYWYRQALGQGPEFLTYFNYEAQQDKSGLPNDRFSAERPEGSISTLTIQRTEQRDSAMYRCASSFGSTGELFFGEGSRLTVL.

This rearrangement joins TRBV30 to TRBJ2-7; perhaps TRBD1 as D (6 bases). Germline V gene lookup returns CDR1 GTSNPN and CDR2 SVGIG (reference sequence). Between the trimmed V and J ends, which lost 3 bases and 5 bases, there was a span of 17 bases. The CDR3 consists of 14 residues. The CDR3 is CAWSERTDLNEQYF. The CDR3 nucleotides read TGTGCCTGGAGCGAAAGGACAGATCTTAACGAGCAGTACTTC. The full variable domain, with the rest looked up from reference TRBV30 and TRBJ2-7, is SQTIHQWPATLVQPVGSPLSLECTVEGTSNPNLYWYRQAAGRGLQLLFYSVGIGQISSEVPQNLSASRPQDRQFILSSKKLLLSDSGFYLCAWSERTDLNEQYFGPGTRLTVT.

The V call is TRBV6-5, the J call TRBJ1-2; D is possibly TRBD1 (6 bases). Trimming took off 4 bases at V and 4 bases at J, with 13 bases between the two ends. Germline CDR1 and CDR2: MNHEY and SVGAGI. This CDR3 comprises 14 residues. Here the CDR3 reads CASSSSRGTYGYTF. CDR3 bases: TGTGCCAGCAGTTCCTCGAGGGGGACCTATGGCTACACCTTC.

V is TRBV28 and J is TRBJ2-5; D is possibly TRBD1 (6 bases). The CDR3 spans 13 residues. V was cut by 5 bases and J by 5 bases, with 12 bases left in between. Per the germline V gene, CDR1 is MDHEN and CDR2 is SYDVKM. The CDR3 region is CASSLGQMETQYF. Written as DNA, the CDR3 is TGTGCCAGCAGTCTCGGACAGATGGAGACCCAGTACTTC.

The chain employs TRBV5-1 and TRBJ2-3, with D perhaps TRBD2 (5 bases). CDR3 length: 14 residues. V lost 6 bases and J lost 2, with 13 bases in between. CDR1 SGHRS and CDR2 YFSETQ come from the germline V gene. CDR3 nucleotides: TGCGCCAGCAAGGACCCGGGGTCCACAGATACGCAGTATTTT. It encodes CASKDPGSTDTQYF. Variable domain in full (rest from reference TRBV5-1 and TRBJ2-3): KAGVTQTPRYLIKTRGQQVTLSCSPISGHRSVSWYQQTPGQGLQFLFEYFSETQRNKGNFPGRFSGRQFSNSRSEMNVSTLELGDSALYLCASKDPGSTDTQYFGPGTRLTVL.

This sequence joins TRBV18 and TRBJ1-2, with D tentatively TRBD1 (5 bases). This CDR3 has 17 residues. Germline V gene sequence: CDR1 KGHSH, CDR2 LQKENI. Trimming removed 4 bases at V and 1 base at J, with 19 bases between. The CDR3 sequence: CASSRGLPSPFNYGYTF. As DNA, the CDR3 is TGTGCCAGCTCACGGGGACTTCCCTCGCCGTTTAACTATGGCTACACCTTC.

The genes are TRBV6-1 and TRBJ1-1; D call uncertain. Germline V gene lookup returns CDR1 MNHNS and CDR2 SASEGT. V lost 7 bases to trimming and J lost 9 bases, with 9 bases between them. This CDR3 is built from 10 residues. For the CDR3, the DNA is TGTGCCAGCACCCCCCCTCAAGCTTTCTTT. Residues: CASTPPQAFF.

The chain combines TRBV11-2 with TRBJ2-7, with TRBD1 as a possible D gene (5 bases). CDR3 length: 19 amino acids. CDR1 SGHAT and CDR2 FQNNGV come from the germline V gene. V shed 0 bases and J shed 3 bases, with 24 bases lying between them. This CDR3 is CASSLDGPGFRVGFYEQYF. In DNA form, the CDR3 reads TGTGCCAGCAGCTTAGATGGTCCAGGGTTTCGGGTCGGATTCTACGAGCAGTACTTC.

V gene TRBV6-5 combines with J gene TRBJ2-7; possible D gene TRBD2, 6 bases. The CDR3 contains 16 residues. Germline CDR1 is MNHEY and CDR2 is SVGAGI. Trimming removed 0 bases at V and 2 bases at J, with 14 bases between. CDR3: CASSYSYGSLTYEQYF. For the CDR3, the DNA is TGTGCCAGCAGTTACTCATACGGGAGTCTCACCTACGAGCAGTACTTC.

The genes are TRBV6-1 and TRBJ2-7; D is possibly TRBD2 (5 bases). Trimming removed 4 bases at V and 8 bases at J, with 12 bases between. CDR3 length equals 12 residues. Germline V CDR1 and CDR2: MNHNS, SASEGT. The chain's CDR3 is CASSVEGEKQYF. For the CDR3, the DNA is TGTGCCAGCAGTGTCGAGGGAGAGAAGCAGTACTTC.

The chain employs TRBV6-1 and TRBJ2-7; possible D gene TRBD1, 6 bases. The V gene's germline CDR1 is MNHNS and CDR2 SASEGT. This CDR3 region has 14 residues. The germline V and J ends were trimmed by 4 bases and 4 bases, with 14 bases remaining between them. The CDR3 protein is CASSGTGQTYEQYF. Here the CDR3 DNA reads TGTGCCAGCAGTGGGACCGGACAGACGTACGAGCAGTACTTC.

The V and J genes are TRBV5-1 and TRBJ2-2; 7 bases line up with TRBD1. The CDR3 has 16 amino acids. Germline assignment: CDR1 SGHRS and CDR2 YFSETQ. The J segment lost 4 bases and the V segment lost 5 bases, leaving 11 bases of the junction unmatched. The CDR3 spells CASSPKGAPGTGELFF. The CDR3 coding sequence is TGCGCCAGCAGTCCGAAGGGGGCCCCCGGCACCGGGGAGCTGTTTTTT.

This clone was found a few times. The chain is built from TRBV29-1 and TRBJ2-3; 8 bases align to TRBD1. Germline V CDR1 and CDR2: SQVTM, ANQGSEA. V was pared by 0 bases and J by 2 bases, with 7 bases of the junction left unmatched. This CDR3 region has 16 residues. Here the CDR3 reads CSVEDDATGATDTQYF. CDR3 coding DNA: TGCAGCGTTGAAGATGATGCGACAGGGGCCACAGATACGCAGTATTTT.

V usage is TRBV9 and J usage is TRBJ2-1; 14 bases fit TRBD2. V was clipped by 3 bases and J by 7 bases; unmatched bases: 3. CDR1 SGDLS and CDR2 YYNGEE come from the germline V gene. The CDR3 length is 15 residues. The CDR3 reads CASSATSGGANEQFF. DNA for the CDR3: TGTGCCAGCAGCGCGACTAGCGGGGGGGCAAATGAGCAGTTCTTC.